The 8 T cell receptor beta chains reported below all come from one sample, sequenced in a study of blood T cell repertoires in COVID-19. The data were produced by immunoSEQ multiplex PCR, yet TCRdb's version contains in-frame clones alone and is incomplete. The data contain about 180,000 clones, about 90% of them singletons. Sequenced material: peripheral blood. All receptors come from an older man with active or convalescent COVID-19.

V and J are TRBV15 and TRBJ1-5, with TRBD1 matching over 8 bases. CDR3 length: 17 amino acids. Trimming took 1 base from V and 7 from J; bases not matched to a gene: 12. Germline V gene lookup returns CDR1 LNHNV and CDR2 YYDKDF (reference sequence). For the CDR3, the DNA is TGTGCCACCAGCAGAGCCGGGACAGGACATTCGAGACAGCCCCAGCATTTT. Translated: CATSRAGTGHSRQPQHF.

The chain carries TRBV4-3 and TRBJ1-1; no clear D. The CDR3 contains 16 residues. Trimming shortened V by 0 bases and J by 0 bases, and 11 bases separated the two germline ends. CDR1 and CDR2 from the germline V gene are LGHNA and YSLEER. Written as DNA, the CDR3 is TGCGCCAGCAGCCAAGATTGGCAGTACATGAACACTGAAGCTTTCTTT. Protein product: CASSQDWQYMNTEAFF.

V and J are TRBV19 and TRBJ2-1; 8 bases line up with TRBD2. Trimming cost V 0 bases and J 0 bases; bases outside gene matches: 7. Germline CDR1 LNHDA, CDR2 SQIVND (reference sequence). This CDR3 is built from 18 residues. CDR3 sequence: CASSIDRGGASSYNEQFF. The DNA for the CDR3 is TGTGCCAGTAGTATAGATCGGGGGGGGGCTAGCTCCTACAATGAGCAGTTCTTC.

This clone was seen repeatedly, ten times or more. The chain employs TRBV5-1 and TRBJ1-1; a possible D gene is TRBD1 (5 bases). V was trimmed by 5 bases and J by 5 bases, leaving 16 bases between them. Germline loops: CDR1 SGHRS, CDR2 YFSETQ. The CDR3 runs 14 residues. In DNA form, the CDR3 reads TGCGCCAGCAGTTCCCGCGGGGGAGGGACTGAAGCTTTCTTT. Translation gives CASSSRGGGTEAFF. The full variable domain, its missing parts supplied by reference TRBV5-1 and TRBJ1-1, is KAGVTQTPRYLIKTRGQQVTLSCSPISGHRSVSWYQQTPGQGLQFLFEYFSETQRNKGNFPGRFSGRQFSNSRSEMNVSTLELGDSALYLCASSSRGGGTEAFFGQGTRLTVV.

The rearrangement links TRBV10-3 to TRBJ1-1; D gene unclear. Germline loops: CDR1 ENHRY, CDR2 SYGVKD. Trimming stripped 3 bases from V and 6 bases from J, with 14 bases between. The CDR3 spans 14 residues. CDR3 nucleotides: TGTGCCATCAGTGATGAGGTTAAGAGGGCTGAAGCTTTCTTT. Translated, it gives CAISDEVKRAEAFF.

The chain recombines TRBV5-1 with TRBJ2-5; 9 bases match TRBD2. V dropped 2 bases and J dropped 0; count of bases not matched to a gene: 2. Germline assignment: CDR1 SGHRS and CDR2 YFSETQ. This CDR3 region has 15 residues. The CDR3 DNA sequence: TGCGCCAGCAGCTTCCCTAGCGGGAACCAAGAGACCCAGTACTTC. It yields the protein CASSFPSGNQETQYF.

The V gene is TRBV5-1, the J gene TRBJ2-6, with D unresolved. The CDR3 extends over 12 amino acids. Germline V gene data show CDR1 as SGHRS and CDR2 as YFSETQ. V shed 4 bases and J shed 4 bases, with 3 bases lying between them. The CDR3 is CASSEGANVLTF. The CDR3 DNA follows: TGCGCCAGCAGCGAGGGGGCCAACGTCCTGACTTTC.

The chain has TRBV4-1 and TRBJ1-5; D may be TRBD1 (6 bases). This CDR3 has 17 amino acids. Germline CDR1 reads MGHRA; CDR2 reads YSYEKL. V was pared by 0 bases and J by 4 bases, with 16 bases between. CDR3 region: CASSQDLVGQPNQPQHF. DNA of the CDR3: TGCGCCAGCAGCCAAGATTTGGTGGGACAACCGAATCAGCCCCAGCATTTT.